The source of this T cell receptor beta chain is a study of T cell responses to AZD1222 COVID-19 vaccine. Broader study findings: Spike-wide vaccine-associated CD4 TCRs dominated at 160-218 and 743-854. Only five or six individuals given AZD1222 were seropositive at baseline.

Libraries were prepared by immunoSEQ multiplex PCR; TCRdb keeps only in-frame clonotypes and omits some of them. Among about 120,000 clones listed, over 85% were seen once. Between the trimmed V and J ends, which lost 4 bases and 4 bases, there was a span of 19 bases. This CDR3 spans 17 amino acids. CDR1 and CDR2 (germline): SGHDN, FVKESK. This clone was counted between two and nine times. The antigen is not known. The source is an adult in good health. The gene calls are TRBV14 and TRBJ2-2; weak D call: TRBD1 (6 bases). Material: peripheral blood, obtained on day 0 of AZD1222 vaccination. The CDR3 is CASSPGGSGDATGELFF. As DNA, the CDR3 is TGTGCCAGCAGCCCTGGAGGATCAGGGGATGCCACCGGGGAGCTGTTTTTT.